This is a list of T cell receptor beta chains from one sample in a study of cytomegalovirus exposure and HLA in healthy donors. The method was immunoSEQ multiplex PCR; TCRdb's version includes in-frame clones alone and lacks a portion of them. The repertoire holds tens of thousands of clones, with about four fifths as singletons. The specimen sequenced was PBMCs. These receptors all stem from a man aged 25 to 40 in good health and CMV-seronegative. CDR3s include the opening cysteine and the closing phenylalanine or tryptophan. A D gene is named only where the DNA matches it firmly. Size is omitted from some rows. Given values are once, few, many or a class for expanded clones.

v_gene	d_gene	len	abundance	j_gene	CDR3nt	CDR3aa
TRBV21-1	-	12	once	TRBJ1-2	TGTGCCAGCAGCAAAGTGGCTCATGGCTACACCTTC	CASSKVAHGYTF
TRBV6-1	-	14	-	TRBJ1-2	TGTGCCAGCAGCGAGACGGTACAGAGGGATGGCTACACCTTC	CASSETVQRDGYTF
TRBV6-6	-	11	-	TRBJ2-3	TGTGCCACCCGGAGCACAGATACGCAGTATTTT	CATRSTDTQYF
TRBV21-1	-	14	-	TRBJ1-2	TGTGCCAGCAGCAAAGGGGCAGCTAACTATGGCTACACCTTC	CASSKGAANYGYTF
TRBV5-6	-	14	-	TRBJ1-5	TGTGCCAGCAGCTTGGCCCAGGGGAATCAGCCCCAGCATTTT	CASSLAQGNQPQHF
TRBV6-5	-	16	-	TRBJ2-7	TGTGCCAGCAGTTACGCTAGCCCCCCAAGCTCCTACGAGCAGTACTTC	CASSYASPPSSYEQYF
TRBV27	-	15	-	TRBJ2-7	TGTGCCAGCAGTTCCCGTCGTCGGGGTAACGACGAGCAGTACTTC	CASSSRRRGNDEQYF
TRBV7-8	TRBD1	13	-	TRBJ2-4	TGTGCCAGCTCGGGACAGGGTGAAAACATTCAGTACTTC	CASSGQGENIQYF
TRBV5-4	TRBD2	14	once	TRBJ2-5	TGTGCCAGCAGACTGGGAGGCGGGAGCGAGACCCAGTACTTC	CASRLGGGSETQYF
TRBV6-5	TRBD1	11	-	TRBJ1-1	TGTGCCAGCAGCAAGACAGGGGAAGCTTTCTTT	CASSKTGEAFF
TRBV2	TRBD2	16	once	TRBJ2-7	TGTGCCAGCAGTGGACTAGCGGGCGGAATAGCCTACGAGCAGTACTTC	CASSGLAGGIAYEQYF
TRBV5-1	-	14	-	TRBJ1-1	TGCGCCAGCAGCTTGATCCAGATGAACACTGAAGCTTTCTTT	CASSLIQMNTEAFF
TRBV9	-	14	few	TRBJ1-4	TGTGCCAGCAGACAGGGCCTGAGGGGTGAAAAACTGTTTTTT	CASRQGLRGEKLFF
TRBV5-1	TRBD1	14	-	TRBJ1-1	TGCGCCTCCCAAGGGACAGGGTGGGAAACTGAAGCTTTCTTT	CASQGTGWETEAFF
TRBV6-5	TRBD1	14	-	TRBJ2-3	TGTGCCAGCAGTTACAGGGGGCAGGAAGATACGCAGTATTTT	CASSYRGQEDTQYF
TRBV4-3	TRBD1	15	-	TRBJ2-2	TGCGCCAGCAGCCACGGTAGGACAGGCACCGGGGAGCTGTTTTTT	CASSHGRTGTGELFF
TRBV9	-	16	-	TRBJ2-2	TGTGCCAGCAGCGGTGGAGGGAGATCGAACACCGGGGAGCTGTTTTTT	CASSGGGRSNTGELFF